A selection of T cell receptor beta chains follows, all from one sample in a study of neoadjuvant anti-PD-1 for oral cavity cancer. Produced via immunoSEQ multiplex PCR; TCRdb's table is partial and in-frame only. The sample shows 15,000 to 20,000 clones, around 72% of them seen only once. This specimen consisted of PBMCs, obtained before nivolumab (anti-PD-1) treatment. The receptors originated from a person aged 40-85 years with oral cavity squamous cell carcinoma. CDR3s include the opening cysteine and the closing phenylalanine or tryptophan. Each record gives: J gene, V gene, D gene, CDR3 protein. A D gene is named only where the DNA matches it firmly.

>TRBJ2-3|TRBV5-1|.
CASSHLGVSGTDTQYF
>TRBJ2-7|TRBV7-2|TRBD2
CASSRGGARYEQYF
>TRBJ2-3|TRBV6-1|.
CASIGRQVSTDTQYF
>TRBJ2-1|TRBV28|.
CASLGGGLGAYNEQFF
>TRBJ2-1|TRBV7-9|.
CASSLEGFYNEQFF
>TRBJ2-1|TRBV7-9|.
CASSPLGGRTYNEQFF
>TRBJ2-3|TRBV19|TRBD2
CASSEGEGLVFVRQYF
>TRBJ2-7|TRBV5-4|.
CASSLDLEQYF
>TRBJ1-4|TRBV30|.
CAWSRQEKKSSKLFF
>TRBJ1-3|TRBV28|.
CASSLGRNTIYF
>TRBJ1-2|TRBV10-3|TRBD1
CAIRRDRVEGDGYTF
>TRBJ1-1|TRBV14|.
CASSQAGALNTEAFF
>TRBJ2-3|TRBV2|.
CASSGIGTQYF
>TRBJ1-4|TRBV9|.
CASSARPGTYATNEKLFF
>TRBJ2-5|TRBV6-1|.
CASSVLALGETQYF
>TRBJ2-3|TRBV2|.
CASSEARLSTDTQYF
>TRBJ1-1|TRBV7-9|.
CASSFGLGTEAFF
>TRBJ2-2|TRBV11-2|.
CASSPIGGRDTGELFF
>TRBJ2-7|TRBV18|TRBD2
CASSPGTSGSYEQYF
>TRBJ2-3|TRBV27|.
CASSLSSATDTQYF
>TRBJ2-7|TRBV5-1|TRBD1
CASSIGTVFYEQYF
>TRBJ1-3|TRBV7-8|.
CASSSTPGAGGNTIYF
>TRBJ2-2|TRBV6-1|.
CASSRLNPGELFF
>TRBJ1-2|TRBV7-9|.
CASSSSAHNYGYTF
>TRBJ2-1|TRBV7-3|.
CASSPSSGAHNEQFF
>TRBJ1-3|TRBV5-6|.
CASSWDEGSTIYF
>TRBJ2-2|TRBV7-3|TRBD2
CASSQGLARGELFF
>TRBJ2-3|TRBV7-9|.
CAYRGATDTQYF
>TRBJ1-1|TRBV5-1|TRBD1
CASSLARTGGNTEAFF
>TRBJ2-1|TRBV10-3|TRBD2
CAISETAGAGGEQFF
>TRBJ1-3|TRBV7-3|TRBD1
CASSPGQGVYGNTIYF
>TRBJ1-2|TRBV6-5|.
CASSRRGRRFSGYTF
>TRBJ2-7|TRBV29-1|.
CSVAGSGEQYF
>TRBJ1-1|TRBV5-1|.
CASSFRDNLNTEAFF
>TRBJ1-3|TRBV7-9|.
CASSSTGAGNTIYF
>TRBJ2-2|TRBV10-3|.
CAISESAGNTGELFF
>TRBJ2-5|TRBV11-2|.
CASSLDRWETQYF
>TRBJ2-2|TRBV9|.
CASSVERTWRGGELFF
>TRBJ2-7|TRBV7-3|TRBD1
CASSPGTGAYEQYF
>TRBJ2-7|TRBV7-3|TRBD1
CASSLTGTGHQQYF
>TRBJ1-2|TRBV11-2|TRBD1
CASSTGQPTVYTF
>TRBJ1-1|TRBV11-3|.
CASSLDSGGQREAFF
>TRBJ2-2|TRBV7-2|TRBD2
CALAGVGTGELFF
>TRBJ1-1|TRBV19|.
CASSPSGSNTEAFF
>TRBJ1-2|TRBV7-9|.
CASSPDFNYGYTF
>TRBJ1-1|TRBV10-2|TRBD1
CASRRQGGVSTEAFF
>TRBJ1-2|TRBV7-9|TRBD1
CASSLDQGAQGYTF